Given below is one T cell receptor (beta chain) in context. One end of the junction varies from germline; a read error may be responsible. For the second PCR, which ran for about 7 to 11 cycles, a sample-barcoded 5' primer and a J-beta primer mix were used. Every molecule of cDNA carried a tag from a template-switch adaptor with 12 random nucleotides. TCRdb re-derived calls from the 5' RACE reads in MiXCR, one entry per CDR3 protein. This sample has 550,000 to 700,000 distinct CDR3 sequences; roughly 28% occur once, and the top ten carry around a sixth. The data originate from a study of blood T cells in healthy people across ages. The CDR3 covers 15 residues. Per the germline V gene, CDR1 is DFQATT and CDR2 is SNEGSKA (reference sequence). Healthy Caucasian individuals from Russia aged about 6 to 90 served as donors.

The rearrangement uses TRBV20-1 and TRBJ2-3; possibly TRBD2 for D (5 bases). The sequence derives from a woman in her seventies in good health. Material: blood. CDR3 nucleotides: TGCAGTGCTAGAGATCTAGCAGGCAGCACAGATATGCAGTATTTT. Translating gives CSARDLAGSTDMQYF.